Reported below is one T cell receptor beta chain. Its antigen is unknown. No much larger clone is present one base from it, and per-base qualities are unavailable. The cohort was made up of several hundred healthy bone marrow donors. All cohort members were sampled while nominally healthy, although unrecorded immune exposures were likely present. The donor was CMV seronegative and was included in the group of 352 seronegative cohort members. Each donor provided a peripheral blood sample, and peripheral blood mononuclear cells were used for TCR beta sequencing. Genomic DNA extraction from the blood cell samples was performed with the Qiagen DNeasy Blood Extraction Kit. The library was built by means of the immunoSEQ multiplex PCR assay. The multiplex PCR relied on a mix of 60 forward primers for TCR Vbeta segments and 13 reverse primers for TCR Jbeta segments. Amplification of the CDR3 region of rearranged TCR beta genes was performed with a multiplex PCR assay on genomic DNA. The Illumina HiSeq System was used to sequence the amplified TCR beta libraries as 87-base-pair reads. In the source study's methods: A later analysis tallied around 80 million unique TCR beta chains across the 550 to 850 repertoires, and 10 million to 11 million of those chains were shared by two or more donors. To remove PCR and sequencing errors, raw reads were error-corrected and collapsed into unique sequences using a nearest-neighbor algorithm that merged closely related sequences. V, D and J gene segments were assigned by aligning CDR3 sequences to IMGT reference sequences. For a sequence to be retained, a match of at least six nucleotides to both a V gene segment and a J gene segment was required. Rearrangements were called productive when the CDR3 lacked stop codons and stayed in frame with V and J; all others were non-productive. CDR3 was defined according to IMGT convention as the region running from the second conserved V-encoded cysteine to the conserved J-encoded phenylalanine. The earlier analysis of more than 450 of the donors excluded sequences that lacked an unambiguous match to a single V gene segment. In an earlier analysis of roughly 600 of the donors, a V segment was called functional when productive rearrangements were above 56.7%, and segregating when the standard deviation between donors exceeded 5%. A statistical classification framework was developed to diagnose cytomegalovirus status using the catalog of TCR beta chain sequences. V and J gene assignment, in a later analysis, came from comparing TCR nucleotide sequences with IMGT/GENE-DB human TR gene sequences. Using the TCRdist pipeline, a later analysis assigned CDR3 sequences along with most-parsimonious VDJ recombination scenarios. In a later analysis, each TCR beta chain was defined by its CDR3 amino acid sequence together with its V-gene family, and reads lacking a unique V-gene family were excluded. In a later analysis, 450 to 600 highly shared, low-generation-probability nucleotide sequences were removed to address suspected cross-contamination and a sequencing artifact. A later analysis calculated a clonal expansion index for each public chain from normalized within-repertoire ranks of inferred template counts. Generation probabilities in a later analysis came from a VDJ recombination model fitted to out-of-frame rearrangements, and those results were checked against IGoR. In a later analysis, TCR-TCR, TCR-HLA and TCR-CMV co-occurrence was scored with hypergeometric tests, and a repertoire-size bias correction was applied to TCR pairs. In a later analysis, false discovery rates were estimated by permuting HLA or CMV assignments 20 times. In a later analysis, co-occurring TCRs were grouped using DBSCAN, with TCRdist sequence similarity added in when clustering inside HLA-allele-positive subsets. Repertoires with fewer than 30,000 or more than 120,000 public chains, plus five repertoires with anomalous nucleotide sharing, were excluded from co-occurrence clustering. Entries here come from immuneACCESS through TCRdb and include only in-frame sequences with V and J called. Some clones fail to appear in such tables; in the studies checked, an unresolved V gene covers under half of the shortfall, and the cause of the remainder is unknown. V and J calls plus clone size are reproduced from that table; the DNA served to infer D and trimming. The sample yields around 170,000 clones; 84% were counted once. 0.38% of the sample comes from the top ten.

Reading the germline V gene gives CDR1 MNHEY and CDR2 SVGAGI. The V end gives up 5 bases and the J end 2 bases, leaving 5 bases in the junction not matched to a gene. The CDR3 runs 14 amino acids, cysteine and phenylalanine included. Here the CDR3 DNA is all that survives: 42 bases in frame from base 1. This entry belongs to a study of cytomegalovirus exposure and HLA in healthy donors (dated by TCRdb to the late 2010s). As for the study more broadly: An earlier analysis of several hundred of the donors reported 250 to 300 Gb of sequence data and 117 million unique TCR beta sequences from about 179 million T cells. The study was designed to test whether signatures of past pathogen exposure could be identified by cataloging public T cell receptors. Among around 400 genotyped donors of the cohort, an average of approximately 240,000 unique TCR beta nucleotide sequences were sequenced per donor, approximately 20% of them non-productive. A later analysis re-examined previously published TCR beta repertoires from around 670 donors and added high-resolution HLA genotyping to investigate patterns of TCR occurrence. Every discovery cohort repertoire had been produced on one sequencing platform. Donor age, sex, ethnicity and CMV serostatus were compiled alongside the repertoire data. HLA typing covered class I and class II loci at four-digit resolution. An earlier analysis of 450 to 750 of the donors used high-throughput TCR beta sequencing to judge whether each TCR beta V gene segment behaved as functional or pseudogenic. The study profiled the T cell repertoires of about 720 subjects by immunosequencing and related them to cytomegalovirus serostatus. Because of strong linkage in the cohort, roughly five DR-DQ haplotypes were treated as single units for association and clustering. Along with the roughly 700-subject first cohort, a separate validation cohort of some 130 different subjects was used. In the later analysis, no new phenotypic data were used to find candidate immune exposures; instead, reliance was placed on TCR beta sequences and their occurrence across donors. Among the roughly 400 genotyped donors, under 90% belonged to the genetic ancestry cluster associated with self-reported Caucasian donors. The study combined high-throughput TCR immunosequencing, statistical association of individual TCRs with disease status, and machine learning to predict cytomegalovirus infection status. A later genetic analysis used genome-wide SNP genotypes for about 65% of the roughly 700 donors, treating that subset as a discovery cohort. Typing coverage varied by locus: about 629-630 donors for A, B, C, DRB1 and DQB1; approximately 500 for DQA1; some 610 for DPA1; 400 to 480 for DPB1. An early release covering roughly 600 HLA-typed donors comprised approximately 300 gigabases of sequencing data and around 80 million unique TCR sequences. Findings and caveats that apply to the study as a whole: This cohort had only TCR beta chains sequenced, and the lack of alpha or paired-chain data limited which features could be detected. A cluster of highly shared sequence variants was judged likely to represent a technical artifact of the sequencing pipeline. CMV serostatus was the only immune exposure information available for the cohort. Correlated functional status among segregating V segments might be attributable to linkage disequilibrium, but an unknown experimental factor could not be ruled out. Because counts were too low, roughly 16 rarely observed V segments, including chromosome 9 orphons, were left out of the earlier analysis of roughly 600 of the donors. Presence/absence analyses assumed roughly uniform sequencing depth across donors, an assumption that may not hold. The study listed approximately 150 TCR beta chains as associated with cytomegalovirus. In a later analysis, most CMV-associated TCR beta chains were found to appear HLA-restricted, with HLA associations seemingly driven largely by CMV exposure. Because some donors lacked HLA typing at each locus, the association tests relied only on the typed subset. An earlier analysis of roughly 570 of the donors showed that most TCR beta V segments appeared in productive rearrangements either about 87% or about 30% of the time, which broadly matched IMGT annotations. Compared with the roughly 600-donor mean, donors in an Asian-associated ancestry cluster had fewer N-insertions in productive TCRs, according to a later genetic analysis. In a later analysis, HLA-associated TCR beta chains showed more clonal expansion and lower generation probabilities than non-associated chains that were equally common. An association between a missense DCLRE1C variant and V-gene and J-gene trimming of TCR beta chains was found in a later genetic analysis and replicated in an independent cohort. The authors suggested that the approach could potentially be generalized to other disease states and immunological phenotypes. In vitro tests confirmed that three of the cytomegalovirus-associated TCR beta chains recognize cytomegalovirus antigens. Specific HLA alleles were associated with 16,951 TCR beta sequences at a false discovery rate of 0.05 in a later analysis. A further reported finding was that TCR beta sequences accurately predicted the HLA-A and HLA-B alleles for most subjects in the first cohort. A later analysis reported that several top co-occurrence clusters appeared linked to parvovirus B19, influenza, CMV and Epstein-Barr virus. A later analysis found that TCR association rates varied across HLA loci, with DRB1 alleles showing the most associated TCRs and HLA-C alleles the fewest. While some public TCRs were present in many individuals, most TCR sequences turned up only very rarely across donors. When HLA alleles, especially DR and DQ, strongly co-occurred, TCR associations were difficult to assign to individual alleles. Because the 87-base-pair reads could not distinguish some IMGT-functional V segments, including TRBV6-2 and TRBV6-3, those segments were excluded. The classifier was reported to diagnose cytomegalovirus status with high specificity and sensitivity in both the original cohort and the validation cohort.

What was sequenced was PBMCs. The rearrangement joined TRBV6-5 to TRBJ1-2; the central 7 bases match TRBD1. This TCR was sampled from a boy younger than 10 in good health and CMV-seronegative. DNA sequence: TGTGCCAGCAGTCGGGACAGCCTAAACTATGGCTACACCTTC. It translates as CASSRDSLNYGYTF.